These T cell receptor beta chains were read from a single sample in a study of CD8 T cells in Susac syndrome. One entry per CDR3 protein results from TCRdb running MiXCR on the immunoSEQ multiplex PCR reads. The sample shows 140,000 to 150,000 distinct CDR3 sequences, around 95% of them seen only once. The specimen sequenced was CD4+ T cells from PBMCs. These receptors originate from a human donor with Susac syndrome. CDR3s include the opening cysteine and the closing phenylalanine or tryptophan. The D gene is left open where the match is weak. Only some rows state a clone size, as once, few, many or a class for expanded clones.

NA	TRBV3-1	NA	TRBJ1-6	CASSQAGNSPLHF	TGTGCCAGCAGCCAAGCTGGGAATTCACCCCTCCACTTT
NA	TRBV13	NA	TRBJ1-1	CASRGGEIGTEAFF	TGTGCCAGTCGTGGAGGGGAGATCGGCACTGAAGCTTTCTTT
NA	TRBV4-1	NA	TRBJ2-1	CASSPQGLSEQFF	TGCGCCAGCAGCCCGCAGGGTCTGAGTGAGCAGTTCTTC
NA	TRBV24-1	NA	TRBJ1-5	CATSDFGEQPQHF	TGTGCCACCAGTGATTTCGGGGAGCAGCCCCAGCATTTT
NA	TRBV14	NA	TRBJ1-2	CASSQGGPPSYGYTF	TGTGCCAGCAGCCAAGGGGGCCCACCTAGCTATGGCTACACCTTC
NA	TRBV20-1	NA	TRBJ1-2	CSARFGRWTGDYGYTF	TGCAGTGCTAGATTTGGCAGGTGGACCGGAGACTATGGCTACACCTTC
NA	TRBV5-1	NA	TRBJ1-5	CASSLDSHQPQHF	TGCGCCAGCAGCTTGGACTCCCATCAGCCCCAGCATTTT
NA	TRBV18	NA	TRBJ2-5	CASSVKIPGAGQETQYF	TGTGCCAGCTCAGTAAAGATTCCGGGAGCTGGCCAAGAGACCCAGTACTTC
NA	TRBV29-1	NA	TRBJ2-1	CSVEGDPKREQFF	TGCAGCGTTGAGGGAGACCCCAAGCGTGAGCAGTTCTTC
NA	TRBV9	NA	TRBJ2-1	CASSVAGDLLNEQFF	TGTGCCAGCAGCGTAGCTGGGGACCTACTCAATGAGCAGTTCTTC
NA	TRBV20-1	once	TRBJ2-7	CSARTLGEQYF	TGCAGTGCCAGGACTCTGGGCGAGCAGTACTTC
NA	TRBV12-3/TRBV12-4	NA	TRBJ1-2	CASSSYQSRYGYTF	TGTGCCAGCAGTTCGTATCAGTCTCGCTATGGCTACACCTTC
TRBD2	TRBV5-1	NA	TRBJ2-1	CASRTSGRSDEQFF	TGCGCCAGCAGGACTAGCGGGAGATCTGATGAGCAGTTCTTC
TRBD2	TRBV14	NA	TRBJ2-3	CASSKREELYF	TGTGCCAGCAGCAAGCGGGAGGAGTTGTATTTT
NA	TRBV6-5	NA	TRBJ2-5	CARNERKEETQYF	TGTGCCAGGAATGAGAGGAAGGAAGAGACCCAGTACTTC
NA	TRBV20-1	NA	TRBJ2-7	CSAQGDYEQYF	TGCAGTGCTCAAGGGGACTACGAGCAGTACTTC
NA	TRBV4-1	NA	TRBJ2-1	CASSHGTSNSYNEQFF	TGCGCCAGCAGCCACGGGACCTCCAACTCCTACAATGAGCAGTTCTTC
TRBD2	TRBV6-1	NA	TRBJ2-7	CASSGVSGFSYEQYF	TGTGCCAGCAGTGGAGTTAGCGGGTTCTCCTACGAGCAGTACTTC
TRBD1	TRBV29-1	NA	TRBJ2-3	CSVEDRTGSPDTQYF	TGCAGCGTTGAAGACCGGACAGGGAGTCCAGATACGCAGTATTTT
TRBD1	TRBV7-9	NA	TRBJ1-2	CASSTDRATGRYTF	TGTGCCAGCAGCACGGACAGGGCGACGGGACGCTACACCTTC
NA	TRBV5-6	NA	TRBJ2-5	CASSLASYQETQYF	TGTGCCAGCAGCTTGGCCTCGTACCAAGAGACCCAGTACTTC
NA	TRBV4-1	NA	TRBJ2-4	CASSQDNTRAVAKNIQYF	TGCGCCAGCAGCCAAGATAATACCCGAGCCGTAGCCAAAAACATTCAGTACTTC
TRBD2	TRBV7-2	NA	TRBJ2-1	CASSLGREYEQFF	TGTGCCAGCAGCTTAGGGCGGGAGTATGAGCAGTTCTTC
NA	TRBV4-1	once	TRBJ1-1	CASSQGDGLSMNTEAFF	TGCGCCAGCAGCCAAGGGGACGGCTTGTCGATGAACACTGAAGCTTTCTTT
TRBD1	TRBV4-1	once	TRBJ2-2	CASSRPTGTGNTGELFF	TGCGCCAGCAGCAGACCGACCGGGACAGGGAACACCGGGGAGCTGTTTTTT
NA	TRBV7-3	NA	TRBJ2-2	CASSAAGTQNTGELFF	TGTGCCAGCAGCGCAGCCGGGACACAGAACACCGGGGAGCTGTTTTTT
NA	TRBV2	NA	TRBJ1-5	CASSRGNNIEPQHF	TGTGCCAGCAGTCGGGGAAATAACATCGAGCCCCAGCATTTT
TRBD2	TRBV20-1	NA	TRBJ2-5	CSAAGEASGTGTQYF	TGCAGTGCCGCGGGGGAGGCTAGCGGGACCGGCACCCAGTACTTC
NA	TRBV20-1	NA	TRBJ1-1	CSASLGGSNTEAFF	TGCAGTGCTAGCCTGGGGGGATCAAACACTGAAGCTTTCTTT